These 17 T cell receptor beta chains came from one sample sequenced in a study of T cells in women clearing cervical HPV infection. Sequencing was performed with immunoSEQ multiplex PCR; in TCRdb, only in-frame clones are kept and a portion is missing. The sample has over 25,000 clones. Material for sequencing was blood buffy coat. Receptor source: a woman aged 18 to 75 with a cervical HPV16 infection that either progressed to CIN3+ or cleared (not recorded which).

This clone is deemed medium-sized by its frequency. The read ends 3 residues shy of where the CDR3 ends; the end is completed using the germline J gene. The chain is built from TRBV7-9 and TRBJ2-2; 9 nucleotides line up with TRBD2. With 1 base clipped from V and 6 bases from J, the junction kept 0 bases outside the gene matches. CDR1 SEHNR and CDR2 FQNEAQ come from the germline V gene (reference sequence). CDR3 size: 14 residues. The CDR3 loop is CASSLGLAAGELFF. CDR3 DNA (partial): TGTGCCAGCAGCTTAGGACTAGCGGCCGGGGAG.

Concerning this clone itself: The DNA ends 3 residues before the CDR3 does, and the rest of the CDR3 is filled in from the germline J gene. The chain combines TRBV2 with TRBJ2-1, with 11 positions matching TRBD2. Germline lookup yields CDR1 SNHLY and CDR2 FYNNEI. The CDR3 consists of 16 residues. V was pared by 6 bases and J by 1 base, with 5 bases of the junction left unmatched. The CDR3 sequence is CASSGRLAGSYNEQFF. Incomplete CDR3 DNA: TGTGCCAGCAGCGGTCGACTAGCGGGGTCCTACAATGAG.

Points on this clone: The read stops 3 residues short of the end of the CDR3; the missing end is completed from the germline J gene. The chain recombines TRBV6-2 or TRBV6-3 with TRBJ2-3, with 7 bases identical to TRBD1. Germline assignment: CDR1 MNHEY and CDR2 SVGEGT. This CDR3 has 13 amino acids. V shed 6 bases, J shed 5 bases, and the junction held 5 bases outside the gene matches. The CDR3 here is CASSPTGVDTQYF. CDR3 DNA, as far as it was read: TGTGCCAGCAGCCCCACAGGGGTAGATACG.

The sequenced part of the CDR3 DNA is TGCGCCAGCAACTCAGCGGGAGAGAATGAG. The encoded protein is CASNSAGENE. The complete CDR3 reads CASNSAGENEQFF. This chain uses TRBV5-1 with TRBJ2-1; 8 nucleotides match TRBD2. The read stops 3 residues short of the end of the CDR3; the missing end is completed from the germline J gene. Trimming cost V 6 bases and J 7 bases; bases outside gene matches: 6. The germline V gene has CDR1 SGHRS and CDR2 YFSETQ. The CDR3 is made up of 13 amino acids.

To note about this clone: The sequenced fragment ends 3 residues before the CDR3 boundary, so the rest is inferred from the germline J gene. The chain recombines TRBV5-6 with TRBJ2-7; TRBD1 aligns across 7 bases. The CDR3 is made up of 15 amino acids. After removal of 1 base from V and 4 bases from J, the junction contained 8 bases not matched to a gene. The germline V gene has CDR1 SGHDT and CDR2 YYEEEE. This chain's CDR3 is CASSLFDREEYEQYF. The part of the CDR3 DNA that was read is TGTGCCAGCAGCTTGTTCGACAGGGAAGAATACGAG.

Turning to this clone: The read terminates 3 residues ahead of where the CDR3 ends, so the germline J gene completes it. The rearrangement links TRBV30 to TRBJ2-7; tentative D call: TRBD2 (6 bases). From germline, CDR1 is GTSNPN and CDR2 SVGIG (reference sequence). This CDR3 comprises 13 residues. The V and J ends lost 1 base and 6 bases respectively, with 13 bases between them. The CDR3 loop reads CAWSGFVGGEQYF. CDR3 bases read: TGTGCCTGGAGTGGGTTTGTGGGGGGCGAG.

In regard to this clone: With the read ending 3 residues before the CDR3 end, the germline J gene is used to fill in that end. The chain couples TRBV5-6 to TRBJ2-3, with D possibly matching TRBD1 (5 bases). Germline loops: CDR1 SGHDT, CDR2 YYEEEE. The CDR3 totals 11 residues. The covered CDR3 bases are TGTGCCAGCAGCTTGGGACAGACG. Its protein product is CASSLGQT. In full, the CDR3 reads CASSLGQTQYF.

Comment on this clone: The read terminates 3 residues before the CDR3 end, so the remaining end is supplied by the germline J gene. The gene calls are TRBV2 and TRBJ1-5; 12 nucleotides match TRBD1. The germline gives CDR1 SNHLY, CDR2 FYNNEI. Germline trimming cut 3 bases from V and 5 bases from J; bases unmatched to any gene: 5. The CDR3 contains 16 residues. This CDR3 is CASSDPGTGGDQPQHF. Partial CDR3 DNA: TGTGCCAGCAGTGACCCCGGGACAGGGGGCGATCAGCCC.

On this clone: The read gets to within 3 residues of the CDR3 end, and the germline J gene fills in the rest. This rearrangement joins TRBV7-3 to TRBJ2-7; 7 nucleotides agree with TRBD2. Germline V gene data show CDR1 as SGHTA and CDR2 as FQGTGA. CDR3 length equals 20 residues. The junction had 21 bases not matched to a gene; V was cut back by 1 base and J by 3 bases. CDR3 sequence: CASSLSSPGRAGDPDYEQYF. The CDR3 DNA, read in part, is TGTGCCAGCAGCTTAAGTTCGCCTGGGAGGGCCGGGGATCCTGACTACGAG. The variable domain in full, completed from reference TRBV7-3 and TRBJ2-7, reads GAGVSQTPSNKVTEKGKYVELRCDPISGHTALYWYRQSLGQGPEFLIYFQGTGAADDSGLPNDRFFAVRPEGSVSTLKIQRTERGDSAVYLCASSLSSPGRAGDPDYEQYFGPGTRLTVT.

Comments on this clone: The sequence runs out 3 residues before the end of the CDR3; the remainder is reconstructed from the germline J gene. The V call is TRBV4-2, the J call TRBJ2-3; D not resolved. V was pared by 1 base and J by 0 bases, with 8 bases between. The CDR3 covers 15 residues. Germline V gene data show CDR1 as LGHNA and CDR2 as YNFKEQ. CDR3 bases read: TGTGCCAGCAGCCAAGGGATTAGCAGCACAGATACG. Translation: CASSQGISSTDT. The entire CDR3 protein is CASSQGISSTDTQYF.

The sequenced part of the CDR3 DNA is TGTGCCAGCAGCTTCCTCCGCACAGATACC. It is translated as CASSFLRTDT. The entire CDR3 sequence reads CASSFLRTDTYTF. This chain connects TRBV7-2 to TRBJ1-2, with D unresolved. The read finishes 3 residues shy of the CDR3 end, and the germline J gene is used to complete it. The germline gives CDR1 SGHTA, CDR2 FQGNSA. The CDR3 length is 13 residues.

In the case of this clone: The DNA ends 3 residues before the CDR3 does, and the rest of the CDR3 is filled in from the germline J gene. This sample includes further DNA sequences coding for the same CDR3. The genes are TRBV7-9 and TRBJ2-2, with TRBD1 matching 10 bases. The CDR3 extends over 15 amino acids. The germline V gene has CDR1 SEHNR and CDR2 FQNEAQ (reference sequence). CDR3: CASSLGGTGVSPLFF. CDR3 bases read: TGTGCCAGCAGCTTAGGCGGGACAGGGGTATCACCG. The variable domain in full, completed from reference TRBV7-9 and TRBJ2-2, reads DTGVSQNPRHKITKRGQNVTFRCDPISEHNRLYWYRQTLGQGPEFLTYFQNEAQLEKSRLLSDRFSAERPKGSFSTLEIQRTEQGDSAMYLCASSLGGTGVSPLFFGEGSRLTVL.

The chain's CDR3 is CASSEGQGGWTEAFF. The sequenced part of the CDR3 DNA is TGTGCCAGCAGTGAAGGGCAGGGAGGATGGACTGAA. V usage is TRBV6-1 and J usage is TRBJ1-1; D might be TRBD1 (5 bases). The read is 3 residues too short to cover the CDR3 end, so that end is filled in from the germline J gene. The CDR3 has 15 amino acids. Germline values: CDR1 MNHNS, CDR2 SASEGT. V was cut by 1 base and J by 5 bases, with 14 bases left in between.

In regard to this clone: The CDR3 is cut off 3 residues early in the read; its end comes from the germline J gene. The chain recombines TRBV10-3 with TRBJ1-4; maybe TRBD1 (5 bases). The CDR3 is 16 residues long. Germline CDR1 ENHRY, CDR2 SYGVKD. CDR3 DNA, as far as it was read: TGTGCCATCAGTGTAGCTTTTAGCTCTGGGGCCAACGTA. Translation gives CAISVAFSSGANV. The full CDR3 is CAISVAFSSGANVLFF.

Regarding this clone: Read sequence stops 3 residues before the CDR3 end, and the germline J gene provides the missing end. The sample carries other DNA sequences with the same CDR3. This chain connects TRBV19 to TRBJ1-3; a possible D gene is TRBD1 (6 bases). Per germline, CDR1 LNHDA and CDR2 SQIVND (reference sequence). This CDR3 contains 16 residues. V was trimmed by 8 bases and J by 2 bases, leaving 19 bases between them. CDR3 sequence: CASRLQGRSPGNTIYF. CDR3 bases read: TGTGCCAGTCGGTTACAGGGAAGGAGCCCTGGAAACACC.

With regard to this clone: The read halts 3 residues ahead of the CDR3 end, with the missing end drawn from the germline J gene. The rearrangement uses TRBV9 and TRBJ2-1, with D perhaps TRBD2 (6 bases). The CDR3 contains 15 residues. Trimming cost V 3 bases and J 3 bases, with 13 bases left between them. In germline, CDR1 is SGDLS, CDR2 YYNGEE. The sequenced part of the CDR3 DNA is TGTGCCAGCAGCGGGCCGGGACTCCACTACAATGAG. Translated: CASSGPGLHYNE. The CDR3 in full is CASSGPGLHYNEQFF.

Turning to this clone: Sequencing ends 3 residues short of the CDR3 end; the germline J gene provides the rest. The V call is TRBV6-4, the J call TRBJ1-6; 9 nucleotides match TRBD1. This CDR3 has 14 amino acids. Germline loops: CDR1 MRHNA, CDR2 SNTAGT. The sequenced CDR3 bases are TGTGCCAGCAGTGAAGGGACAGGGAGGAACACC. This encodes CASSEGTGRNT. The entire CDR3 reads CASSEGTGRNTLHF.